The clone carrying this TCR beta chain was seen a handful of times. The sample belongs to a study of blood T cell repertoires in COVID-19. The overall study: COVID-19 samples, acute and convalescent, were from the United States, Italy and Spain. T cells, B-cell-depleted T cells, or PBMCs supplied cDNA or gDNA.

CDR3 size: 16 residues. Germline assignment: CDR1 SNHLY and CDR2 FYNNEI. V shed 2 bases and J shed 4 bases, with 15 bases lying between them. TCRdb's copy holds only in-frame clones and misses some; the assay was immunoSEQ multiplex PCR. The sample yields about 72,000 clones, 65% to 90% seen once. This chain links TRBV2 with TRBJ1-5, with a weak D call TRBD1 (5 bases). This TCR came from a man aged 70-80 years with active or convalescent COVID-19. The specimen sequenced was peripheral blood. The CDR3 DNA reads as TGTGCCAGCAGTGAATGGGGCCGCAGGACAAATCAGCCCCAGCATTTT. The encoded protein is CASSEWGRRTNQPQHF.